This TCR beta chain was sequenced during a study of graft-versus-host responses after intestinal transplantation. V was clipped by 5 bases and J by 4 bases, with 15 bases between them. The CDR3 extends over 15 amino acids. Germline V gene sequence: CDR1 MDHEN, CDR2 SYDVKM. A note on this clone: No antigen is known for it.

Processing of graft tissue released intraepithelial and lamina propria lymphocytes. Study results and caveats: Levels of circulating GvH clones at their peak were associated with early post-transplant HvG declines.

The repertoire was sequenced with immunoSEQ multiplex PCR; TCRdb's copy has only in-frame clones and lacks some. The sample carries about 15,000 clones, 79% recorded once. The chain employs TRBV28 and TRBJ1-3, with D unresolved. The TCR sequence derives from a human patient who received an intestinal transplant, so some T cells may come from the graft donor. Material: ileum tissue, obtained approximately 480 days after intestinal transplant. CDR3 sequence (DNA): TGTGCCAGCAGTCTAAGAGTTCCTGGAGGAAACACCATATATTTT. Amino acids: CASSLRVPGGNTIYF. The variable domain in full, completed from reference TRBV28 and TRBJ1-3, reads DVKVTQSSRYLVKRTGEKVFLECVQDMDHENMFWYRQDPGLGLRLIYFSYDVKMKEKGDIPEGYSVSREKKERFSLILESASTNQTSMYLCASSLRVPGGNTIYFGEGSWLTVV.